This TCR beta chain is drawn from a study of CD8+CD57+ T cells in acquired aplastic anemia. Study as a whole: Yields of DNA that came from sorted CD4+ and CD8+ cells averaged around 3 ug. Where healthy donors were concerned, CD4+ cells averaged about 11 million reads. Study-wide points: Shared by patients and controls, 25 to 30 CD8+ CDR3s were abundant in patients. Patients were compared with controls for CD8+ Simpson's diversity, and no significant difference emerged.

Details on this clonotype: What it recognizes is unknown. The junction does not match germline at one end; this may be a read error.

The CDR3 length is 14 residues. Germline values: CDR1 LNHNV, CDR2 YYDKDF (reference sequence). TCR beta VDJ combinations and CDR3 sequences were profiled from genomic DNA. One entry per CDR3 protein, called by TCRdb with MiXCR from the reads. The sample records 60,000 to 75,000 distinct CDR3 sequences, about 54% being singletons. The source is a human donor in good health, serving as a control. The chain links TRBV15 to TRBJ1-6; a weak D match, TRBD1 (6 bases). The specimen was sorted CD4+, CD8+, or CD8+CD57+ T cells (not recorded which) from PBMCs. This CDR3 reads CAASSPGDSSPLHF. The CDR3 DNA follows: TGTGCCGCCAGCAGTCCAGGGGATTCTTCACCCCTCCACTTT. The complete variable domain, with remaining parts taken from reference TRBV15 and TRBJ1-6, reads DAMVIQNPRYQVTQFGKPVTLSCSQTLNHNVMYWYQQKSSQAPKLLFHYYDKDFNNEADTPDNFQSRRPNTSFCFLDIRSPGLGDTAMYLCAASSPGDSSPLHFGNGTRLTVT.